A single sample gave rise to the 5 T cell receptor beta chains below, sequenced in a study of T-cell memory formation after mild COVID-19. MiXCR, run by TCRdb on the 5' RACE reads, gives a single entry per CDR3 protein. Of a few hundred thousand distinct CDR3 sequences listed, about 20% are singletons. The sample consisted of PBMCs or a T cell subset sorted from them (not recorded which). All receptors come from a man between 18 and 35 years old who had mild COVID-19 (a few samples of this study predate the infection). Cell type and time point are not known.

This clonotype has just a few counts. V gene TRBV3-1 combines with J gene TRBJ2-2, with a possible D match to TRBD1 (5 bases). There are 15 residues in the CDR3. V lost 4 bases, J lost 3 bases, and 12 bases lay in between. Germline CDR1 is LGHDT and CDR2 is YNNKEL (reference sequence). The CDR3 coding sequence is TGTGCCAGCAGCCTCGGCCAGACAGACACCGGGGAGCTGTTTTTT. The encoded protein is CASSLGQTDTGELFF.

The chain employs TRBV7-6 and TRBJ2-5; D is unresolved. Germline V gene lookup returns CDR1 SGHVS and CDR2 FNYEAQ. Trimming removed 5 bases at V and 5 bases at J, with 21 bases between. The CDR3 sequence is 16 residues long. The CDR3: CASSPVSVTIPETQYF. The CDR3 DNA sequence: TGTGCCAGCAGCCCTGTGAGCGTAACAATCCCGGAGACCCAGTACTTC.

The rearrangement links TRBV12-3 or TRBV12-4 to TRBJ1-2; weak D call: TRBD1 (5 bases). The CDR3 is 13 amino acids. V shed 6 bases and J shed 4 bases, with 12 bases lying between them. In nucleotides, the CDR3 is TGTGCCAGCAGGGATCAGGGACTCTATGGCTACACCTTC. Its protein is CASRDQGLYGYTF.

V is TRBV4-1 and J is TRBJ2-1, with 8 bases that match TRBD2. Germline trimming cut 3 bases from V and 7 bases from J; bases unmatched to any gene: 8. Germline V gene data show CDR1 as MGHRA and CDR2 as YSYEKL. The CDR3 is 15 amino acids. This CDR3 is CASSQLRGGRNEQFF. The CDR3 nucleotides read TGCGCCAGCAGCCAGCTTCGGGGGGGCCGGAATGAGCAGTTCTTC.

This chain uses TRBV20-1 with TRBJ1-1; D is perhaps TRBD1 (5 bases). The CDR3 has 13 residues. V lost 6 bases and J 1 base, leaving 12 bases between the germline ends. Germline CDR1 is DFQATT and CDR2 is SNEGSKA (reference sequence). The CDR3 spells CSASGLGNTEAFF. Written as DNA, the CDR3 is TGCAGTGCCTCGGGGCTGGGGAACACTGAAGCTTTCTTT.